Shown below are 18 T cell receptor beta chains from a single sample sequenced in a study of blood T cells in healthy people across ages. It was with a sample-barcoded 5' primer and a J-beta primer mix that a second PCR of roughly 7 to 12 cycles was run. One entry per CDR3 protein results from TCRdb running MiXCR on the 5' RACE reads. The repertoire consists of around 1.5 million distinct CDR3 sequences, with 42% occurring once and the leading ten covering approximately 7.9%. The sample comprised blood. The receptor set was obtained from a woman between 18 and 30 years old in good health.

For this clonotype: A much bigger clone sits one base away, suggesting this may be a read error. In DNA, the CDR3 is TGTGCCAGCAGCGTAGAAGGGACCCAGTTCTTC. Amino acids: CASSVEGTQFF. This rearrangement joins TRBV9 to TRBJ2-1; D may match TRBD1 or TRBD2 (5 bases each). V gave up 0 bases and J gave up 13 bases, with 8 bases separating them. The CDR3 extends over 11 amino acids. Germline V CDR1 and CDR2: SGDLS, YYNGEE.

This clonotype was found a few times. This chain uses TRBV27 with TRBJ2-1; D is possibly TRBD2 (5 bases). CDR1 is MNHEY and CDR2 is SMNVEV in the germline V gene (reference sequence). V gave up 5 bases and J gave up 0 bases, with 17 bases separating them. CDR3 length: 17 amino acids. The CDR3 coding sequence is TGTGCCAGCAGTCCAGTCGGTAGCGTTTTCTCCTACAATGAGCAGTTCTTC. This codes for CASSPVGSVFSYNEQFF.

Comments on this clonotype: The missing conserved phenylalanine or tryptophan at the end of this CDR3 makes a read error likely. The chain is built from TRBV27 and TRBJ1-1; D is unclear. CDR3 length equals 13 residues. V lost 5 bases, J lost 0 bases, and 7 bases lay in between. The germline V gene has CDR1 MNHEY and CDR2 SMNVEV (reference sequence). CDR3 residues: CASSEALNTEAFS. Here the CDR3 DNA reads TGTGCCAGCAGTGAGGCGCTGAACACTGAAGCTTTCTCT.

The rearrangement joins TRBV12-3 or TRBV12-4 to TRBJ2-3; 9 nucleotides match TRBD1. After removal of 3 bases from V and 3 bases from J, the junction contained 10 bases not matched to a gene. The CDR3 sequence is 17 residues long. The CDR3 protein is CASSFEAGTGYTDTQYF. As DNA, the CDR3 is TGTGCCAGCAGTTTTGAAGCCGGGACAGGGTATACAGATACGCAGTATTTT.

The CDR3 spells CASSYGRDVPYEQYF. In DNA, the CDR3 is TGTGCCAGCAGTTACGGGCGGGATGTCCCCTACGAGCAGTACTTC. J is TRBJ2-5 and V is TRBV6-5, with D perhaps TRBD2 (6 bases). With the DNA end fitting TRBJ2-7 better, the J assignment may be wrong. The CDR3 is 15 residues long. Germline V gene sequence: CDR1 MNHEY, CDR2 SVGAGI.

The CDR3 is CASKSPGPRAAGYTF. CDR3 in DNA: TGTGCCAGTAAGTCACCAGGGCCCCGAGCGGCTGGCTACACCTTC. V and J are TRBV6-5 and TRBJ1-2, with TRBD1 as a possible D gene (5 bases). The CDR3 is 15 residues long. The V end lost 9 bases, the J end lost 7 bases, and 24 bases lay between the germline ends. CDR1 is MNHEY, CDR2 SVGAGI, per germline.

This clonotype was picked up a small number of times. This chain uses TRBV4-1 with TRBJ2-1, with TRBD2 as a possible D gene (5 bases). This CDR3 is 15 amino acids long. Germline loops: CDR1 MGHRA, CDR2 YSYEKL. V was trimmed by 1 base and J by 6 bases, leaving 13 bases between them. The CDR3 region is CASSQGEILANEQFF. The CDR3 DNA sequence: TGCGCCAGCAGCCAAGGCGAGATCCTAGCCAATGAGCAGTTCTTC.

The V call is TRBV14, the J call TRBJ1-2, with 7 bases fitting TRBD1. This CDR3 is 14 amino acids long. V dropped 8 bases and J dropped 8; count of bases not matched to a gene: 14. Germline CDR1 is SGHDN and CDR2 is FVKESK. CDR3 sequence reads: CASVSTGSPAGYTF. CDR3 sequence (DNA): TGTGCCAGCGTTTCGACAGGGAGCCCAGCCGGCTACACCTTC.

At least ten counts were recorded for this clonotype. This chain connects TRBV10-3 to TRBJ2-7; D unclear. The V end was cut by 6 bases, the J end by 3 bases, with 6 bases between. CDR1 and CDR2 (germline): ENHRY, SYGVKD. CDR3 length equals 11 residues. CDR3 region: CAISDVYEQYF. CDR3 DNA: TGTGCCATCAGCGACGTCTACGAGCAGTACTTC.

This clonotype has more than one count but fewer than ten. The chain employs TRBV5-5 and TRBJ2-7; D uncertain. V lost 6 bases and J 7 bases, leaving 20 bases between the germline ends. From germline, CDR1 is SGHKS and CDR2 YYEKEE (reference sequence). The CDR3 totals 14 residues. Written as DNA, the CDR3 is TGTGCCAGCACCCCTCAACGGACCCCTTGGGAGCAGTACTTC. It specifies CASTPQRTPWEQYF.

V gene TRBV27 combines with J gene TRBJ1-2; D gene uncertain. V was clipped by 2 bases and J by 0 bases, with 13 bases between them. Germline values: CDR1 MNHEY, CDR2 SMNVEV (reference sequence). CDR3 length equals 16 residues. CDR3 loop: CASSLKKSGSNYGYTF. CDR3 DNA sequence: TGTGCCAGCAGTTTAAAGAAGTCAGGTTCTAACTATGGCTACACCTTC.

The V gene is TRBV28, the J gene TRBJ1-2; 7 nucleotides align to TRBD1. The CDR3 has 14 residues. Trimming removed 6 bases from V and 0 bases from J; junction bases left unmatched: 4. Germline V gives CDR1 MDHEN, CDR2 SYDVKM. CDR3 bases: TGTGCCAGCAGGACAGGGTCCACTAACTATGGCTACACCTTC. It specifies CASRTGSTNYGYTF.

The CDR3 reads CASSYGRNTRTEAFF. Written as DNA, the CDR3 is TGTGCCAGCAGTTACGGCCGTAATACCCGAACTGAAGCTTTCTTT. J is TRBJ1-1 and V is TRBV6-5; no definite D call. This CDR3 region has 15 residues. In germline, CDR1 is MNHEY, CDR2 SVGAGI. V lost 2 bases and J 5 bases, leaving 15 bases between the germline ends.

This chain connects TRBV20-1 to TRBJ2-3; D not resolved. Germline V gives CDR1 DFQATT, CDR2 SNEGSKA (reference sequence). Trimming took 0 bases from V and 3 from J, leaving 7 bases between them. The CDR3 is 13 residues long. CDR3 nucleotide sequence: TGCAGTGCTAGAGATCCGGTTACAGATACGCAGTATTTT. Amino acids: CSARDPVTDTQYF.

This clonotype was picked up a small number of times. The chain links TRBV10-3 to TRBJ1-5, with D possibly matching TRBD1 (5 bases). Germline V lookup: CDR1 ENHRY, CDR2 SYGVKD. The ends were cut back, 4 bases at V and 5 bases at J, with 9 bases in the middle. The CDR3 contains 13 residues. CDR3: CAISGDRDQPQHF. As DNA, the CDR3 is TGTGCCATCAGTGGAGACAGAGATCAGCCCCAGCATTTT.

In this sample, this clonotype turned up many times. The CDR3 here is CASSLGPGLTYEQYF. The CDR3 region has the DNA TGTGCCAGCAGCTTAGGGCCAGGGTTAACGTACGAGCAGTACTTC. The rearrangement links TRBV7-8 to TRBJ2-7; possible D gene TRBD1, 5 bases. V shed 1 base and J shed 4 bases, with 14 bases lying between them. Germline V gene sequence: CDR1 SGHVS, CDR2 FQNEAQ. This CDR3 spans 15 amino acids.

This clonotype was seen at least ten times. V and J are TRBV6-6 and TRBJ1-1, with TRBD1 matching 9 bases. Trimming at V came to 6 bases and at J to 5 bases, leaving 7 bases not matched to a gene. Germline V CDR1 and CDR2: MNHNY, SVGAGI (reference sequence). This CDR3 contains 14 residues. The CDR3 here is CASSSDRGATEAFF. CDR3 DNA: TGTGCCAGCAGCTCCGACAGGGGGGCGACTGAAGCTTTCTTT.

CDR3 nucleotide sequence: TGCAGCGCTATGGAAAATAGCAATCAGCCCCAGCATTTT. Translating it yields CSAMENSNQPQHF. The V call is TRBV29-1, the J call TRBJ1-5; no definite D call. The germline V gene encodes CDR1 SQVTM and CDR2 ANQGSEA. Trimming took off 7 bases at V and 0 bases at J, with 10 bases between the two ends. There are 13 residues in the CDR3.